The 22 T cell receptor beta chains in this list originate from one sample, sequenced in a study of T-cell memory formation after mild COVID-19. TCRdb analysed the 5' RACE reads with MiXCR anew, one entry per CDR3 protein. Altogether 500,000 to 650,000 distinct CDR3 sequences are present, roughly 22% being singletons, with the ten largest covering around 8.4%. The sequenced material came from PBMCs or a T cell subset sorted from them (not recorded which). The receptors derive from an adult woman who had mild COVID-19 (a few samples of this study predate the infection). Cell type and time point are not known.

V and J are TRBV12-3 or TRBV12-4 and TRBJ2-2; 7 bases fit TRBD1. This CDR3 spans 16 amino acids. The V gene end was trimmed by 6 bases and the J gene end by 5 bases; junction bases not matched to a gene: 12. As DNA, the CDR3 is TGTGCCAGCAGCTTGAAAGGGGGCGCAGGAACCGGGGAGCTGTTTTTT. It specifies CASSLKGGAGTGELFF.

This clonotype occurred a few times. V gene TRBV29-1 combines with J gene TRBJ2-7; D gene uncertain. Per the germline V gene, CDR1 is SQVTM and CDR2 is ANQGSEA. The CDR3 sequence is 13 residues long. Trimming took 2 bases from V and 5 from J, leaving 13 bases between them. CDR3 DNA sequence: TGCAGCGTTGAACCCCCCGGCCGAAACGAGCAGTACTTC. Translation gives CSVEPPGRNEQYF.

The chain uses TRBV4-3 and TRBJ2-2; 14 nucleotides agree with TRBD2. V lost 1 base, J lost 6 bases, and 13 bases stayed unmatched. The CDR3 sequence is 20 residues long. Looked up from germline, CDR1 is LGHNA and CDR2 is YSLEER. CDR3 residues: CASSQVGTSGRRNLPGELFF. The CDR3 coding sequence is TGCGCCAGCAGCCAAGTCGGGACTAGCGGGAGACGTAACCTCCCCGGGGAGCTGTTTTTT.

This chain joins TRBV2 and TRBJ1-5; 9 positions agree with TRBD1. Trimming took 8 bases from V and 2 from J; bases not matched to a gene: 10. Germline CDR1 SNHLY, CDR2 FYNNEI. CDR3 length equals 16 residues. DNA for the CDR3: TGTGCCAGCGGCTCGACCCGGACAGGGGGCAATCAGCCCCAGCATTTT. This translates into CASGSTRTGGNQPQHF.

This clonotype was detected only a few times. The chain joins TRBV27 to TRBJ1-2; 7 bases are a match to TRBD1. CDR3 length: 14 residues. After removal of 6 bases from V and 8 bases from J, the junction contained 12 bases not matched to a gene. Germline V gene data show CDR1 as MNHEY and CDR2 as SMNVEV (reference sequence). In DNA form, the CDR3 reads TGTGCCAGCAGCGACAGGGTCGGGTCGTGGGGCTACACCTTC. Its translation: CASSDRVGSWGYTF.

This clonotype came up a few times. This sequence joins TRBV25-1 and TRBJ2-7, with D perhaps matching TRBD1 (5 bases). V gave up 4 bases and J gave up 6 bases, with 10 bases separating them. Germline CDR1 is MGHDK and CDR2 is SYGVNS. This CDR3 is 12 amino acids long. The DNA for the CDR3 is TGTGCCAGCAGTGCCCAGGGTGTCGAGCAGTACTTC. This encodes CASSAQGVEQYF.

The chain links TRBV6-2 or TRBV6-3 to TRBJ2-7, with 7 bases matching TRBD1. Germline CDR1 and CDR2: MNHEY and SVGEGT. There are 15 residues in the CDR3. J gave up 2 bases and V 5 bases, and 9 bases lay outside the gene matches. For the CDR3, the DNA is TGTGCCAGCAGTCCACCTGGGACAGAAACCTACGAGCAGTACTTC. This encodes CASSPPGTETYEQYF.

V and J are TRBV20-1 and TRBJ2-1; 8 bases are a match to TRBD2. J was trimmed by 4 bases and V by 0 bases; bases with no gene match: 5. Per germline, CDR1 DFQATT and CDR2 SNEGSKA (reference sequence). The CDR3 is 15 residues long. The CDR3: CSARDLTGGYNEQFF. For the CDR3, the DNA is TGCAGTGCTAGAGATCTTACGGGAGGGTACAATGAGCAGTTCTTC.

The chain recombines TRBV6-5 with TRBJ2-5; D possibly corresponds to TRBD2 (6 bases). CDR3 length equals 13 residues. Germline values: CDR1 MNHEY, CDR2 SVGAGI. V lost 6 bases, J lost 5 bases, and 13 bases lay in between. The CDR3 coding sequence is TGTGCCAGCAGGGATAGCGGTGGGGAGACCCAGTACTTC. This gives the protein CASRDSGGETQYF.

The CDR3 reads CASSSLHLGGATNEKLFF. CDR3 sequence (DNA): TGCGCCAGCAGCTCGCTTCACCTAGGGGGGGCTACTAATGAAAAACTGTTTTTT. The chain combines TRBV5-1 with TRBJ1-4, with a possible D match to TRBD1 (6 bases). This CDR3 is 18 amino acids long. Germline V gene data show CDR1 as SGHRS and CDR2 as YFSETQ. Trimming pared 3 bases from V and 2 bases from J, leaving 20 bases between.

This chain joins TRBV6-6 and TRBJ2-7; D gene ambiguous. Trimming took 2 bases from V and 5 from J, leaving 10 bases between them. Germline CDR1 MNHNY, CDR2 SVGAGI (reference sequence). The CDR3 is made up of 13 amino acids. The CDR3 protein is CASSYNEAHEQYF. CDR3 DNA: TGTGCCAGCAGTTACAACGAGGCCCACGAGCAGTACTTC.

A few counts support this clonotype. This chain uses TRBV7-6 with TRBJ2-7, with 9 nucleotides matching TRBD2. V was pared by 1 base and J by 6 bases, with 10 bases of the junction left unmatched. CDR1 and CDR2 (germline): SGHVS, FNYEAQ. The CDR3 covers 16 residues. The CDR3 here is CASSLEGGTSFREQYF. The CDR3 coding sequence is TGTGCCAGCAGCTTAGAGGGGGGGACTAGCTTTCGCGAGCAGTACTTC. Using reference TRBV7-6 and TRBJ2-7 for the parts outside the CDR3, the full variable domain is GAGVSQSPRYKVTKRGQDVALRCDPISGHVSLYWYRQALGQGPEFLTYFNYEAQQDKSGLPNDRFSAERPEGSISTLTIQRTEQRDSAMYRCASSLEGGTSFREQYFGPGTRLTVT.

The chain carries TRBV4-3 and TRBJ2-3; D call uncertain. Germline V gene data show CDR1 as LGHNA and CDR2 as YSLEER. CDR3 length: 13 amino acids. V lost 0 bases, J lost 9 bases, and 10 bases lay in between. The CDR3: CASSQEDHETQYF. The CDR3 nucleotides read TGCGCCAGCAGCCAAGAAGATCACGAGACGCAGTATTTT.

The chain couples TRBV6-5 to TRBJ1-4; the match to TRBD1 covers 7 bases. Germline V CDR1 and CDR2: MNHEY, SVGAGI. V lost 5 bases, J lost 4 bases, and 7 bases stayed unmatched. The CDR3 is 15 residues long. The CDR3 nucleotides read TGTGCCAGCAGTCTCCACAGGGGTCTTAATGAAAAACTGTTTTTT. It is translated as CASSLHRGLNEKLFF.

There are a few counts of this clonotype. V and J are TRBV27 and TRBJ2-2; D is undetermined. The germline V and J ends were trimmed by 2 bases and 6 bases, with 10 bases remaining between them. CDR3 length: 14 amino acids. Germline V gene data show CDR1 as MNHEY and CDR2 as SMNVEV (reference sequence). CDR3 nucleotide sequence: TGTGCCAGCAGTTTACCGGGTTCCCCCGGGGAGCTGTTTTTT. This encodes CASSLPGSPGELFF.

This clonotype has a single count. The V and J genes are TRBV30 and TRBJ1-2, with no clear D. The CDR3 runs to 13 residues. The V end was cut by 3 bases, the J end by 4 bases, with 12 bases between. Germline CDR1 reads GTSNPN; CDR2 reads SVGIG (reference sequence). CDR3 DNA sequence: TGTGCCTGGAGGGAAGGGTACTTCTATGGCTACACCTTC. The encoded protein is CAWREGYFYGYTF.

This clonotype was counted between two and nine times. The chain combines TRBV6-6 with TRBJ2-1, with 9 bases that match TRBD2. CDR1 is MNHNY and CDR2 is SVGAGI in the germline V gene (reference sequence). This CDR3 is 14 amino acids long. V was clipped by 4 bases and J by 7 bases; unmatched bases: 5. DNA of the CDR3: TGTGCCAGCAGTTTCGCGGGAGGGCCTAATGAGCAGTTCTTC. Translation: CASSFAGGPNEQFF.

The chain uses TRBV7-9 and TRBJ2-7; D uncertain. The germline gives CDR1 SEHNR, CDR2 FQNEAQ (reference sequence). This CDR3 is 12 amino acids long. Trimming cost V 3 bases and J 2 bases, with 5 bases left between them. The CDR3 region has the DNA TGTGCCAGCAGCTTGTGGGCCTACGAGCAGTACTTC. This encodes CASSLWAYEQYF.

This clonotype has only a few counts. The gene calls are TRBV30 and TRBJ2-7, with a tentative D call TRBD1 (5 bases). Trimming took 5 bases from V and 3 from J, leaving 8 bases between them. This CDR3 contains 11 residues. CDR1 is GTSNPN, CDR2 SVGIG, per germline (reference sequence). CDR3 sequence reads: CAWQDSYEQYF. CDR3 DNA: TGTGCCTGGCAAGACAGCTACGAGCAGTACTTC.

The chain has TRBV7-2 and TRBJ2-5; no clear D gene. The germline CDR1 and CDR2 sequences are SGHTA and FQGNSA. The V end lost 3 bases, the J end lost 5 bases, and 7 bases lay between the germline ends. The CDR3 runs 12 residues. In nucleotides, the CDR3 is TGTGCCAGCAGCTTTGCTTGGGAGACCCAGTACTTC. Protein sequence: CASSFAWETQYF.

The chain has TRBV5-1 and TRBJ2-6, with D hard to call. The CDR3 has 15 residues. Trimming left V 0 bases short and J 0 bases short, with 4 bases between. The V gene's germline CDR1 is SGHRS and CDR2 YFSETQ. The CDR3 loop reads CASSLGVSGANVLTF. In DNA form, the CDR3 reads TGCGCCAGCAGCTTGGGAGTCTCTGGGGCCAACGTCCTGACTTTC.

The rearrangement links TRBV20-1 to TRBJ2-1; 10 bases match TRBD2. This CDR3 has 17 amino acids. Germline CDR1 DFQATT, CDR2 SNEGSKA (reference sequence). V lost 5 bases, J lost 3 bases, and 13 bases stayed unmatched. The CDR3 is CSARSTPIAGGYNEQFF. The CDR3 DNA is TGCAGTGCTCGATCGACCCCGATAGCGGGGGGCTACAATGAGCAGTTCTTC.